These 3 T cell receptor beta chains came from one sample sequenced in a study of shared clonotypes between healthy human individuals. TCRdb keeps only in-frame clones here, not all; method: immunoSEQ multiplex PCR. The sample consists of roughly 2,500,000 clones, approximately 93% of them appearing once. Sequenced sample: naive CD4+ T cells from PBMCs. The subset was: CD45RA+ positively selected. The source of these receptors is a young man in good health. Some clones in this sample may be carry-over from other donors' samples.

This clone showed up just once. This sequence joins TRBV7-6 and TRBJ2-2, with D possibly being TRBD1 (6 bases). The CDR3 is 17 residues long. Germline loops: CDR1 SGHVS, CDR2 FNYEAQ. Trimming took off 2 bases at V and 4 bases at J, with 17 bases between the two ends. CDR3 in DNA: TGTGCCAGCAGCTTAAGGGACACAAATATCCCCACCGGGGAGCTGTTTTTT. Its protein product is CASSLRDTNIPTGELFF. Combining the CDR3 with reference TRBV7-6 and TRBJ2-2 gives the whole variable domain GAGVSQSPRYKVTKRGQDVALRCDPISGHVSLYWYRQALGQGPEFLTYFNYEAQQDKSGLPNDRFSAERPEGSISTLTIQRTEQRDSAMYRCASSLRDTNIPTGELFFGEGSRLTVL.

The rearrangement links TRBV28 to TRBJ2-2, with a weak D call TRBD1 (6 bases). Germline CDR1 is MDHEN and CDR2 is SYDVKM. This CDR3 is 16 amino acids long. With 6 bases removed from V and 1 base from J, the gap between germline ends came to 15 bases. CDR3 in amino acids: CASRRPGHRNTGELFF. The CDR3 nucleotides are TGTGCCAGCAGACGTCCGGGACACAGGAACACCGGGGAGCTGTTTTTT. The whole variable domain, remainder taken from reference TRBV28 and TRBJ2-2, is DVKVTQSSRYLVKRTGEKVFLECVQDMDHENMFWYRQDPGLGLRLIYFSYDVKMKEKGDIPEGYSVSREKKERFSLILESASTNQTSMYLCASRRPGHRNTGELFFGEGSRLTVL.

The V and J genes are TRBV4-1 and TRBJ1-2; 11 positions match TRBD1. This CDR3 contains 20 residues. Germline V gives CDR1 MGHRA, CDR2 YSYEKL. The ends lost 0 bases at V and 4 bases at J; junction bases unmatched: 16. The CDR3 here is CASSQDLPRTGGSDLYGYTF. CDR3 nucleotide sequence: TGCGCCAGCAGCCAAGATCTCCCCCGGACAGGGGGCTCAGATCTCTATGGCTACACCTTC.